This TCR beta chain was recovered during a study of tumor-infiltrating lymphocytes in primary liver carcinoma. The study, taken as a whole, reports: The study found tumor-adjacent and tumor-blood pairs overlapped less than tumor region pairs. Tumors significantly exceeded blood in top-250-clone fraction (p = 0.039).

Total RNA and DNA came together from 20-30 mg of bulk tissue without cell sorting. As concerns this clonotype: Its antigen remains unidentified.

The investigators made TCR beta cDNA from 400 to 550 ng total RNA, using a constant-region primer. Investigators got TCR beta libraries out of three nested multiplex PCR rounds, done with slightly modified ARM-PCR. In the first two PCR rounds, TRBV1-TRBV30 forward primers were paired with a C-beta reverse primer, and each round lasted about 10 cycles. TCRdb reanalysed the multiplex PCR reads using MiXCR and keeps one entry per CDR3 protein. Of just under 55,000 distinct CDR3 sequences in the sample, roughly 77% were seen once. The CDR3 covers 15 residues. The V and J ends lost 1 base and 5 bases, in that order; junction bases with no gene match: 8. Looked up from germline, CDR1 is SGHAT and CDR2 is FQNNGV.

The material sequenced was liver tumor tissue from sampling region 2. The subset denotes: tumor region T2, inferior pole. The receptor comes from a man between 35 and 55 years old with primary liver carcinoma and hepatitis B virus infection. The chain joins TRBV11-2 to TRBJ2-7; TRBD2 matches at 7 bases. Here the CDR3 reads CASSLVGGSFNEQYF. For the CDR3, the DNA is TGTGCCAGCAGCTTAGTGGGGGGGAGTTTCAACGAGCAGTACTTC.